The 18 T cell receptor beta chains reported below all come from one sample, sequenced in a study of blood T cell repertoires in COVID-19. The protocol was immunoSEQ multiplex PCR, while the TCRdb copy is restricted to in-frame clones and leaves out a portion. The sample lists hundreds of thousands of clones; 86% were seen once. The sample comprised peripheral blood. Receptors originate from a woman aged 30 to 39 with active or convalescent COVID-19.

The CDR3: CASSLEVRDSPLHF. The DNA of the CDR3 is TGTGCCAGCAGCTTAGAAGTTCGCGATTCACCCCTCCACTTT. V gene TRBV7-9 combines with J gene TRBJ1-6; no definite D call. The germline CDR1 and CDR2 sequences are SEHNR and FQNEAQ (reference sequence). With 1 base removed from V and 8 bases from J, the gap between germline ends came to 9 bases. CDR3 length: 14 amino acids.

The chain couples TRBV6-6 to TRBJ1-2, with 8 bases matching TRBD1. V lost 8 bases to trimming and J lost 4 bases; unmatched junction nucleotides: 3. In germline, CDR1 is MNHNY, CDR2 SVGAGI (reference sequence). The CDR3 is 12 amino acids. The CDR3 DNA follows: TGTGCCAGCGAACAGGGGGGCTATGGCTACACCTTC. The encoded protein is CASEQGGYGYTF.

The chain employs TRBV6-5 and TRBJ1-5, with 7 bases that match TRBD1. The CDR3 length is 15 residues. Germline trimming cut 5 bases from V and 1 base from J; bases unmatched to any gene: 5. CDR1 and CDR2 (germline): MNHEY, SVGAGI. The CDR3 sequence is CASSTTGKSNQPQHF. In DNA form, the CDR3 reads TGTGCCAGCAGTACGACAGGGAAAAGCAATCAGCCCCAGCATTTT.

The chain carries TRBV5-4 and TRBJ2-3; TRBD2 agrees at 7 bases. CDR1 SGHNT and CDR2 YYREEE come from the germline V gene (reference sequence). V dropped 0 bases and J dropped 1; count of bases not matched to a gene: 11. The length of the CDR3 is 18 residues. CDR3 in amino acids: CASSLAEPGRVGTDTQYF. The CDR3 DNA is TGTGCCAGCAGCTTGGCCGAACCGGGGAGGGTAGGCACAGATACGCAGTATTTT.

The chain recombines TRBV3-1 (or the pseudogene TRBV3-2) with TRBJ2-2, with 15 bases fitting TRBD2. V trimming: 1 base; J trimming: 1 base; junction bases outside the gene matches: 1. CDR1 and CDR2 from the germline V gene are LGHDT and YNNKEL (reference sequence). The CDR3 totals 18 residues. The CDR3 is CASSQVGLAGGNTGELFF. As DNA, the CDR3 is TGTGCCAGCAGCCAAGTGGGACTAGCGGGGGGGAACACCGGGGAGCTGTTTTTT.

This sequence joins TRBV25-1 and TRBJ1-4; 8 positions match TRBD1. Germline lookup yields CDR1 MGHDK and CDR2 SYGVNS. The CDR3 is made up of 15 amino acids. V dropped 3 bases and J dropped 8; count of bases not matched to a gene: 8. CDR3 bases: TGTGCCAGCAGTGACCCGGGACAGGCTGGCGAAAAACTGTTTTTT. Amino acid sequence: CASSDPGQAGEKLFF. Combining the CDR3 with reference TRBV25-1 and TRBJ1-4 gives the whole variable domain EADIYQTPRYLVIGTGKKITLECSQTMGHDKMYWYQQDPGMELHLIHYSYGVNSTEKGDLSSESTVSRIRTEHFPLTLESARPSHTSQYLCASSDPGQAGEKLFFGSGTQLSVL.

The rearrangement uses TRBV5-1 and TRBJ1-2, with D perhaps TRBD1 (6 bases). The CDR3 loop spans 16 amino acids. Trimming removed 0 bases from V and 8 bases from J, with 20 bases in between. Germline-derived CDR1 and CDR2 are SGHRS and YFSETQ. The CDR3 reads CASSLARGQIKQGYTF. In nucleotides, the CDR3 is TGCGCCAGCAGCTTGGCCCGCGGACAGATCAAGCAGGGCTACACCTTC. The complete variable domain, with remaining parts taken from reference TRBV5-1 and TRBJ1-2, reads KAGVTQTPRYLIKTRGQQVTLSCSPISGHRSVSWYQQTPGQGLQFLFEYFSETQRNKGNFPGRFSGRQFSNSRSEMNVSTLELGDSALYLCASSLARGQIKQGYTFGSGTRLTVV.

The V and J genes are TRBV5-1 and TRBJ2-3; the D gene is possibly TRBD2 (5 bases). This CDR3 is 14 amino acids long. Germline V gives CDR1 SGHRS, CDR2 YFSETQ. V shed 5 bases and J shed 2 bases, with 12 bases lying between them. DNA of the CDR3: TGCGCCAGCAGAACGGGCGGGCCCACAGATACGCAGTATTTT. It codes for CASRTGGPTDTQYF. Full variable domain (outside the CDR3, taken from reference TRBV5-1 and TRBJ2-3): KAGVTQTPRYLIKTRGQQVTLSCSPISGHRSVSWYQQTPGQGLQFLFEYFSETQRNKGNFPGRFSGRQFSNSRSEMNVSTLELGDSALYLCASRTGGPTDTQYFGPGTRLTVL.

The V gene is TRBV2, the J gene TRBJ2-1; TRBD2 matches 9 bases. Per germline, CDR1 SNHLY and CDR2 FYNNEI. Trimming at V came to 11 bases and at J to 9 bases, leaving 14 bases not matched to a gene. CDR3 length: 14 residues. CDR3 sequence (DNA): TGTGCCGGTAAGGGGAGGACTAGCGTGGGTGAGCAGTTCTTC. Protein: CAGKGRTSVGEQFF.

The J gene is TRBJ1-3, the V gene TRBV5-1; D possibly corresponds to TRBD1 (6 bases). The V and J ends lost 7 bases and 2 bases respectively, with 19 bases between them. The CDR3 extends over 16 amino acids. Germline V CDR1 and CDR2: SGHRS, YFSETQ. CDR3 region: CASRWDTRPPGNTIYF. CDR3 nucleotides: TGCGCCAGCCGCTGGGACACACGCCCTCCTGGAAACACCATATATTTT.

This chain links TRBV5-1 with TRBJ1-1; 9 bases line up with TRBD1. Trimming at V came to 2 bases and at J to 1 base, leaving 3 bases not matched to a gene. Germline CDR1 is SGHRS and CDR2 is YFSETQ. This CDR3 has 15 residues. The CDR3 reads CASSFSTGGNTEAFF. CDR3 coding DNA: TGCGCCAGCAGCTTCTCGACAGGGGGGAACACTGAAGCTTTCTTT.

The V gene is TRBV5-3, the J gene TRBJ2-3; 8 nucleotides match TRBD2. TRBV5-3 is given ORF status, its function remaining uncertain. Germline trimming cut 2 bases from V and 0 bases from J; bases unmatched to any gene: 2. The CDR3 runs to 15 residues. Written as DNA, the CDR3 is TGTGCCAGAAGCTTCCCGGGAGGGAGCACAGATACGCAGTATTTT. Residues: CARSFPGGSTDTQYF.

The genes are TRBV7-9 and TRBJ2-7, with D possibly TRBD2 on 6 matching bases. Germline CDR1 SEHNR, CDR2 FQNEAQ (reference sequence). V lost 5 bases and J 4 bases, leaving 12 bases between the germline ends. The CDR3 covers 13 residues. This CDR3 is CASSGGMGYEQYF. CDR3 coding DNA: TGTGCCAGCAGCGGCGGGATGGGTTACGAGCAGTACTTC.

The chain employs TRBV3-1 (or the pseudogene TRBV3-2) and TRBJ2-5; TRBD1 agrees at 7 bases. The V gene end was trimmed by 4 bases and the J gene end by 2 bases; junction bases not matched to a gene: 10. Germline values: CDR1 LGHDT, CDR2 YNNKEL (reference sequence). The CDR3 is made up of 16 amino acids. The CDR3 nucleotides read TGTGCCAGCAGCCCCCTCCCCGGGACAGCACAAGAGACCCAGTACTTC. Its protein product is CASSPLPGTAQETQYF.

The rearrangement links TRBV19 to TRBJ2-7; 8 bases are shared with TRBD1. V dropped 7 bases and J dropped 2; count of bases not matched to a gene: 7. The V gene's germline CDR1 is LNHDA and CDR2 SQIVND (reference sequence). The CDR3 length is 14 residues. Here the CDR3 reads CASKDVQGAYEQYF. Written as DNA, the CDR3 is TGTGCCAGTAAGGATGTACAGGGGGCCTACGAGCAGTACTTC. The full variable domain, its missing parts supplied by reference TRBV19 and TRBJ2-7, is DGGITQSPKYLFRKEGQNVTLSCEQNLNHDAMYWYRQDPGQGLRLIYYSQIVNDFQKGDIAEGYSVSREKKESFPLTVTSAQKNPTAFYLCASKDVQGAYEQYFGPGTRLTVT.

The rearrangement links TRBV7-6 to TRBJ1-1; a weak D match, TRBD1 (6 bases). This CDR3 is 12 amino acids long. The V and J ends lost 6 bases and 7 bases respectively, with 12 bases between them. From germline, CDR1 is SGHVS and CDR2 FNYEAQ. CDR3 nucleotides: TGTGCCAGCAGTCCACAGGGAATTGAAGCTTTCTTT. It codes for CASSPQGIEAFF.

V usage is TRBV18 and J usage is TRBJ1-2; D unresolved. Germline V gives CDR1 KGHSH, CDR2 LQKENI. V lost 2 bases and J 5 bases, leaving 12 bases between the germline ends. The CDR3 loop spans 14 amino acids. The CDR3: CASSPEGVGYGYTF. As DNA, the CDR3 is TGTGCCAGCTCACCAGAGGGCGTAGGGTATGGCTACACCTTC. Variable domain in full (rest from reference TRBV18 and TRBJ1-2): NAGVMQNPRHLVRRRGQEARLRCSPMKGHSHVYWYRQLPEEGLKFMVYLQKENIIDESGMPKERFSAEFPKEGPSILRIQQVVRGDSAAYFCASSPEGVGYGYTFGSGTRLTVV.

On this clone itself: Different DNA sequences within this sample yield the same CDR3. V usage is TRBV18 and J usage is TRBJ1-3; D not resolved. V was trimmed by 3 bases and J by 0 bases, leaving 6 bases between them. CDR1 and CDR2 (germline): KGHSH, LQKENI. The CDR3 has 14 amino acids. CDR3 bases: TGTGCCAGCTCACCGAGTGACTCTGGAAACACCATATATTTT. It yields the protein CASSPSDSGNTIYF.